This T cell receptor (beta chain) was documented in a study of control samples from healthy donors and cancer patients. The CDR3 runs 15 residues. Losses at the gene ends were 0 bases for V and 9 bases for J; bases not matched to a gene: 2. Per germline, CDR1 MNHEY and CDR2 SVGAGI. The repertoire was sequenced with immunoSEQ multiplex PCR; TCRdb's copy has only in-frame clones and lacks some. This table holds about 63,000 clones, roughly 85% found once. The sample comprised blood. This receptor was taken from a man aged 40-49 years in good health. This chain joins TRBV6-5 and TRBJ1-6; 10 bases align to TRBD1. CDR3 loop: CASSYSGTGVSPLHF. In DNA form, the CDR3 reads TGTGCCAGCAGTTACTCAGGGACAGGGGTTTCACCCCTCCACTTT.